The 27 T cell receptor beta chains listed next were all sequenced from one sample in a study of blood T cell repertoires in COVID-19. Method: immunoSEQ multiplex PCR; TCRdb's copy keeps in-frame clones and lacks some. Of 250,000 to 400,000 clones listed, around 90% are singletons. The sample comprised peripheral blood. Source of these receptors: a woman in her twenties or thirties with COVID-19, enrolled during active disease.

The chain is built from TRBV20-1 and TRBJ2-7, with D perhaps matching TRBD2 (6 bases). The V and J ends lost 3 bases and 0 bases respectively, with 15 bases between them. Germline V lookup: CDR1 DFQATT, CDR2 SNEGSKA (reference sequence). The CDR3 length is 15 residues. CDR3 loop: CSASSRGSSSYEQYF. The CDR3 bases are TGCAGTGCTAGTTCGCGGGGATCCTCCTCCTACGAGCAGTACTTC.

This clone was detected only once. This chain connects TRBV5-1 to TRBJ1-1; possible D gene TRBD1, 5 bases. Germline loops: CDR1 SGHRS, CDR2 YFSETQ. The CDR3 runs 14 residues. Trimming pared 6 bases from V and 1 base from J, leaving 13 bases between. The CDR3 sequence: CASTDQGRNTEAFF. CDR3 DNA sequence: TGCGCCAGCACCGATCAGGGAAGGAACACTGAAGCTTTCTTT.

V gene TRBV30 combines with J gene TRBJ2-1, with a possible D match to TRBD1 (5 bases). The germline V and J ends were trimmed by 4 bases and 0 bases, with 7 bases remaining between them. The CDR3 has 13 amino acids. CDR1 and CDR2 (germline): GTSNPN, SVGIG (reference sequence). The CDR3 here is CAWNRISYNEQFF. In DNA, the CDR3 is TGTGCCTGGAACAGGATCTCCTACAATGAGCAGTTCTTC.

The V and J genes are TRBV7-2 and TRBJ2-1; TRBD2 matches at 7 bases. The CDR3 length is 16 residues. V lost 5 bases and J lost 7; bases outside the gene matches: 14. Germline lookup yields CDR1 SGHTA and CDR2 FQGNSA. DNA of the CDR3: TGTGCCAGCAGCCCACGTCGACTAGCAGGGCTGAATGAGCAGTTCTTC. It specifies CASSPRRLAGLNEQFF.

The chain is built from TRBV19 and TRBJ2-3, with 7 bases that match TRBD2. V shed 8 bases and J 1 base; nucleotides not matched to a gene: 3. The CDR3 length is 13 residues. Germline V CDR1 and CDR2: LNHDA, SQIVND (reference sequence). CDR3 in DNA: TGTGCCAGTTCTAGCGGCCGCACAGATACGCAGTATTTT. The encoded protein is CASSSGRTDTQYF. Variable domain in full (rest from reference TRBV19 and TRBJ2-3): DGGITQSPKYLFRKEGQNVTLSCEQNLNHDAMYWYRQDPGQGLRLIYYSQIVNDFQKGDIAEGYSVSREKKESFPLTVTSAQKNPTAFYLCASSSGRTDTQYFGPGTRLTVL.

This chain joins TRBV6-5 and TRBJ2-1, with D hard to call. Germline assignment: CDR1 MNHEY and CDR2 SVGAGI. The V gene lost 6 bases and the J gene lost 0 bases, with 9 bases spanning the gap. The CDR3 has 14 residues. CDR3 region: CASRISFSYNEQFF. For the CDR3, the DNA is TGTGCCAGCAGAATCTCTTTCTCCTACAATGAGCAGTTCTTC.

The chain is built from TRBV5-1 and TRBJ1-2; D is unclear. Trimming removed 1 base from V and 6 bases from J, with 16 bases in between. The germline CDR1 and CDR2 sequences are SGHRS and YFSETQ. CDR3 length equals 15 residues. CDR3 sequence (DNA): TGCGCCAGCAGCTTGTGGACGGGGATGGATGATGGCTACACCTTC. Protein: CASSLWTGMDDGYTF. The entire variable domain, with the rest obtained from reference TRBV5-1 and TRBJ1-2, is as follows: KAGVTQTPRYLIKTRGQQVTLSCSPISGHRSVSWYQQTPGQGLQFLFEYFSETQRNKGNFPGRFSGRQFSNSRSEMNVSTLELGDSALYLCASSLWTGMDDGYTFGSGTRLTVV.

This clone was detected once. The gene calls are TRBV24-1 and TRBJ1-1; possible D gene TRBD1, 6 bases. CDR1 KGHDR and CDR2 SFDVKD come from the germline V gene. This CDR3 has 14 amino acids. Trimming took off 7 bases at V and 1 base at J, with 12 bases between the two ends. The CDR3 sequence is CATSGGRGNTEAFF. The CDR3 region has the DNA TGTGCCACCAGCGGGGGGCGCGGGAACACTGAAGCTTTCTTT.

V usage is TRBV7-7 and J usage is TRBJ2-7; TRBD1 might be the D (5 bases). Germline V gene sequence: CDR1 SSHAT, CDR2 FNYEAQ (reference sequence). The ends were cut back, 3 bases at V and 5 bases at J, with 17 bases in the middle. This CDR3 spans 15 amino acids. CDR3 sequence reads: CASSFSPGATNEQYF. The CDR3 region has the DNA TGTGCCAGCAGCTTCTCCCCTGGGGCAACCAACGAGCAGTACTTC. Looking up the rest from reference TRBV7-7 and TRBJ2-7 gives the full variable domain: GAGVSQSPRYKVTKRGQDVTLRCDPISSHATLYWYQQALGQGPEFLTYFNYEAQPDKSGLPSDRFSAERPEGSISTLTIQRTEQRDSAMYRCASSFSPGATNEQYFGPGTRLTVT.

The rearrangement uses TRBV28 and TRBJ1-5; D is possibly TRBD1 (5 bases). The CDR3 length is 14 residues. V lost 7 bases to trimming and J lost 0 bases, with 10 bases between them. From germline, CDR1 is MDHEN and CDR2 SYDVKM. CDR3 residues: CASIGDSSNQPQHF. The CDR3 DNA follows: TGTGCCAGCATTGGGGACTCTAGCAATCAGCCCCAGCATTTT.

The chain joins TRBV10-1 to TRBJ1-1, with D tentatively TRBD1 (6 bases). Germline V lookup: CDR1 WNHNN, CDR2 SYGVQD (reference sequence). The CDR3 spans 13 residues. V gave up 4 bases and J gave up 1 base, with 7 bases separating them. The CDR3 sequence is CASSGDKNTEAFF. CDR3 sequence (DNA): TGCGCCAGCAGTGGGGACAAGAACACTGAAGCTTTCTTT.

The V gene is TRBV19, the J gene TRBJ2-7, with TRBD1 matching 9 bases. The junction had 5 bases not matched to a gene; V was cut back by 5 bases and J by 6 bases. The germline CDR1 and CDR2 sequences are LNHDA and SQIVND (reference sequence). The CDR3 covers 13 residues. CDR3 DNA: TGTGCCAGTAGTTCGGGACAGGGCGGCGAGCAGTACTTC. This codes for CASSSGQGGEQYF.

The chain joins TRBV5-1 to TRBJ2-7, with 7 bases lining up with TRBD2. The CDR3 is made up of 15 amino acids. CDR1 SGHRS and CDR2 YFSETQ come from the germline V gene. With V trimmed by 5 bases and J by 2 bases, 10 bases remained unmatched. As DNA, the CDR3 is TGCGCCAGCAGAGAGGTGGCTAGCGGCACCTACGAGCAGTACTTC. This translates into CASREVASGTYEQYF.

The chain is built from TRBV5-1 and TRBJ1-6; perhaps TRBD1 as D (6 bases). Trimming removed 0 bases at V and 10 bases at J, with 14 bases between. CDR1 and CDR2 from the germline V gene are SGHRS and YFSETQ. CDR3 length: 15 amino acids. The CDR3 loop is CASSLGVQGKSPLHF. DNA of the CDR3: TGCGCCAGCAGCTTGGGGGTACAGGGAAAATCACCCCTCCACTTT.

As DNA, the CDR3 is TGTGCCAGCAGTTTAGTGGGGCAGGGGGGCTACAATCAGCCCCAGCATTTT. It yields the protein CASSLVGQGGYNQPQHF. The chain joins TRBV28 to TRBJ1-5; 7 nucleotides match TRBD1. In germline, CDR1 is MDHEN, CDR2 SYDVKM. The CDR3 is 17 amino acids. Germline trimming cut 2 bases from V and 3 bases from J; bases unmatched to any gene: 10.

Only one count was recorded for this clone. The same CDR3 is also encoded by other DNA sequences in this sample. This CDR3 is CASSIGLGGNQPQHF. As DNA, the CDR3 is TGTGCCAGTAGTATAGGGTTAGGAGGCAATCAGCCCCAGCATTTT. The chain joins TRBV19 to TRBJ1-5, with D unclear. This CDR3 spans 15 amino acids. CDR1 and CDR2 (germline): LNHDA, SQIVND (reference sequence). Trimming pared 1 base from V and 2 bases from J, leaving 9 bases between. The variable domain in full, with the rest retrieved from reference TRBV19 and TRBJ1-5, is DGGITQSPKYLFRKEGQNVTLSCEQNLNHDAMYWYRQDPGQGLRLIYYSQIVNDFQKGDIAEGYSVSREKKESFPLTVTSAQKNPTAFYLCASSIGLGGNQPQHFGDGTRLSIL.

The chain combines TRBV6-5 with TRBJ1-6, with TRBD1 matching 7 bases. With V trimmed by 2 bases and J by 10 bases, 2 bases remained unmatched. Germline V gene lookup returns CDR1 MNHEY and CDR2 SVGAGI. This CDR3 comprises 13 residues. The chain's CDR3 is CASSYRQGSPLHF. CDR3 nucleotides: TGTGCCAGCAGTTACCGACAGGGATCACCCCTCCACTTT.

V gene TRBV30 combines with J gene TRBJ1-3; D uncertain. CDR3 length: 11 residues. Germline V gene data show CDR1 as GTSNPN and CDR2 as SVGIG (reference sequence). The CDR3 nucleotides are TGTGGTTCGGGGATAAGAAACACCATATATTTT. This translates into CGSGIRNTIYF.

The CDR3: CASSTIQGANTEAFF. Written as DNA, the CDR3 is TGTGCCAGCAGCACCATCCAGGGGGCGAACACTGAAGCTTTCTTT. The gene calls are TRBV9 and TRBJ1-1, with 8 bases matching TRBD1. This CDR3 region has 15 residues. CDR1 is SGDLS and CDR2 is YYNGEE in the germline V gene. The J segment lost 1 base and the V segment lost 4 bases, leaving 6 bases of the junction unmatched.

DNA of the CDR3: TGCGCCAGCAGCTTGGACGGACTGCCTTGGGAAGCTTTCTTT. Protein sequence: CASSLDGLPWEAFF. The chain couples TRBV5-1 to TRBJ1-1; D not certain. Germline CDR1 is SGHRS and CDR2 is YFSETQ. The CDR3 consists of 14 residues. The V and J ends lost 0 bases and 8 bases respectively, with 14 bases between them.

This rearrangement joins TRBV5-1 to TRBJ1-1; TRBD1 aligns across 9 bases. Per germline, CDR1 SGHRS and CDR2 YFSETQ. The CDR3 is made up of 16 amino acids. V shed 1 base, J shed 5 bases, and the junction held 9 bases outside the gene matches. CDR3 in DNA: TGCGCCAGCAGCTTGAGACAGGGGGTAACAGGGACTGAAGCTTTCTTT. As protein: CASSLRQGVTGTEAFF.

CDR3 loop: CASLNAEYNEQFF. CDR3 DNA: TGTGCCAGCCTGAACGCGGAGTACAATGAGCAGTTCTTC. The genes are TRBV7-9 and TRBJ2-1, with unresolved D. The CDR3 is 13 amino acids. V lost 8 bases and J 4 bases, leaving 12 bases between the germline ends. The germline V gene encodes CDR1 SEHNR and CDR2 FQNEAQ (reference sequence).

The chain is built from TRBV11-3 and TRBJ1-1, with D perhaps TRBD1 (5 bases). This CDR3 has 14 residues. Germline CDR1 SGHNT, CDR2 YENEEA. V gave up 0 bases and J gave up 4 bases, with 9 bases separating them. The chain's CDR3 is CASSLEGDFTEAFF. As DNA, the CDR3 is TGTGCCAGCAGCTTAGAAGGGGATTTCACTGAAGCTTTCTTT.

The chain carries TRBV5-1 and TRBJ2-1, with D maybe TRBD1 (5 bases). The CDR3 spans 12 residues. Trimming left V 7 bases short and J 3 bases short, with 8 bases between. Germline V gives CDR1 SGHRS, CDR2 YFSETQ. The CDR3 DNA follows: TGCGCCAGCTCCACAGGCTACAATGAGCAGTTCTTC. Translated, it gives CASSTGYNEQFF.

The rearrangement links TRBV6-5 to TRBJ2-7; 9 bases are shared with TRBD1. From germline, CDR1 is MNHEY and CDR2 SVGAGI. Trimming took 6 bases from V and 2 from J; bases not matched to a gene: 5. CDR3 length: 14 amino acids. The CDR3 loop is CASRDGDRAYEQYF. CDR3 sequence (DNA): TGTGCCAGCAGGGACGGGGACAGGGCCTACGAGCAGTACTTC.

The chain links TRBV11-1 to TRBJ2-3, with 7 bases fitting TRBD1. The V gene's germline CDR1 is SGHAT and CDR2 FQDESV (reference sequence). Trimming removed 2 bases from V and 1 base from J; junction bases left unmatched: 6. This CDR3 has 16 amino acids. Here the CDR3 reads CASSLLRQGRTDTQYF. The CDR3 bases are TGTGCCAGCAGCTTATTGAGACAGGGTCGCACAGATACGCAGTATTTT. The full variable domain, with the rest looked up from reference TRBV11-1 and TRBJ2-3, is EAEVAQSPRYKITEKSQAVAFWCDPISGHATLYWYRQILGQGPELLVQFQDESVVDDSQLPKDRFSAERLKGVDSTLKIQPAELGDSAMYLCASSLLRQGRTDTQYFGPGTRLTVL.

The V gene is TRBV5-1, the J gene TRBJ1-1; D unresolved. This CDR3 contains 13 residues. The germline V gene encodes CDR1 SGHRS and CDR2 YFSETQ. The V and J ends lost 0 bases and 5 bases respectively, with 8 bases between them. The CDR3 DNA sequence: TGCGCCAGCAGCTTGGCCGGGTTGACTGAAGCTTTCTTT. Translating it yields CASSLAGLTEAFF.